This T cell receptor beta chain was retrieved from a study of T cell responses to AZD1222 COVID-19 vaccine. Study-wide results and limits: A reported finding is that nearly half of spike-specific TCRs target unmutated variant regions. Vaccination with two AZD1222 doses was followed by a rise in Spike-specific TCR breadth and depth. Donor demographics were predominantly white British with a female majority; clonal diversity may be underestimated. All repertoire sampling was performed exclusively after the peak T cell response.

The assay was immunoSEQ multiplex PCR, and TCRdb's table has in-frame clones only and misses some. This table has about 75,000 clones, about 91% appearing once. The V gene end was trimmed by 3 bases and the J gene end by 5 bases; junction bases not matched to a gene: 8. Looked up from germline, CDR1 is SGHTA and CDR2 is FQGTGA. This CDR3 has 16 amino acids. Note on this clone: What it binds is not known.

The receptor was isolated from an adult who received the MenACWY meningococcal vaccine as a control. This chain connects TRBV7-3 to TRBJ2-1, with 9 bases fitting TRBD2. Source: peripheral blood, taken 28 days after the second dose of the MenACWY control vaccine. The CDR3 protein is CASSLSGGSINNEQFF. The CDR3 DNA sequence: TGTGCCAGCAGCTTGAGCGGGGGGAGTATTAACAATGAGCAGTTCTTC.